These 19 T cell receptor beta chains share one sample of origin, sequenced in a study of CD8 T cells in Susac syndrome. RNA in amounts of roughly 0.5 to 1 ug was reverse transcribed with random hexamers. TCRdb fed the immunoSEQ multiplex PCR reads into MiXCR, producing one record per CDR3 protein. Here the sample spans 150,000 to 200,000 distinct CDR3 sequences, about 91% being singletons. Material for sequencing was CD4+ T cells from PBMCs. These TCRs come from a human donor in good health.

The chain is built from TRBV3-1 and TRBJ2-7; 9 bases fit TRBD1. This CDR3 region has 15 residues. The germline V gene has CDR1 LGHDT and CDR2 YNNKEL (reference sequence). J lost 5 bases, V lost 2 bases, and 7 bases had no gene match. CDR3 in amino acids: CASSQFGTGIHEQYF. The CDR3 DNA reads as TGTGCCAGCAGCCAATTCGGGACAGGGATCCACGAGCAGTACTTC.

This sequence joins TRBV20-1 and TRBJ2-3; D remains unclear. The CDR3 loop spans 15 amino acids. In germline, CDR1 is DFQATT, CDR2 SNEGSKA (reference sequence). Deletions cut 1 base from V and 1 base from J, with 12 bases between. CDR3 nucleotides: TGCAGTGCTAGAGGGCCCCAGCAGGGCACAGATACGCAGTATTTT. Protein: CSARGPQQGTDTQYF.

V gene TRBV7-9 combines with J gene TRBJ2-3; D ambiguous. Germline CDR1 reads SEHNR; CDR2 reads FQNEAQ (reference sequence). V was cut by 5 bases and J by 2 bases, with 17 bases left in between. This CDR3 has 16 amino acids. The CDR3 sequence: CASSLLNDYLTDTQYF. DNA for the CDR3: TGTGCCAGCAGCCTCCTTAACGATTACCTCACAGATACGCAGTATTTT.

The chain joins TRBV2 to TRBJ1-5; D remains ambiguous. Per the germline V gene, CDR1 is SNHLY and CDR2 is FYNNEI. V shed 3 bases and J shed 5 bases, with 11 bases lying between them. The CDR3 is 14 amino acids. CDR3 residues: CASSDDLLYQPQHF. Written as DNA, the CDR3 is TGTGCCAGCAGTGATGACTTGTTATATCAGCCCCAGCATTTT.

CDR3: CASTYRAYTEAFF. For the CDR3, the DNA is TGTGCCAGCACCTACAGGGCATACACTGAAGCTTTCTTT. The chain couples TRBV6-2 or TRBV6-3 to TRBJ1-1; D perhaps matches TRBD1 (6 bases). Between the trimmed V and J ends, which lost 7 bases and 3 bases, there was a span of 12 bases. The length of the CDR3 is 13 residues. Germline V gene sequence: CDR1 MNHEY, CDR2 SVGEGT.

The chain has TRBV28 and TRBJ2-7; D tentatively reads TRBD1 or TRBD2 (5 bases each). This CDR3 contains 14 residues. Germline V gene data show CDR1 as MDHEN and CDR2 as SYDVKM. Trimming cost V 1 base and J 5 bases, with 12 bases left between them. CDR3 DNA: TGTGCCAGCAGTTTATCCCTCGGGACGCACGAGCAGTACTTC. Protein: CASSLSLGTHEQYF.

The CDR3 sequence is CASILTGSETQYF. The CDR3 DNA is TGCGCCAGCATACTGACGGGGTCAGAGACCCAGTACTTC. V and J are TRBV5-1 and TRBJ2-5; D perhaps matches TRBD2 (5 bases). The germline V and J ends were trimmed by 6 bases and 4 bases, with 13 bases remaining between them. The germline V gene encodes CDR1 SGHRS and CDR2 YFSETQ. This CDR3 spans 13 amino acids.

V gene TRBV28 combines with J gene TRBJ1-2; 8 bases fit TRBD1. Losses at the gene ends were 7 bases for V and 0 bases for J; bases not matched to a gene: 4. The length of the CDR3 is 14 residues. Germline assignment: CDR1 MDHEN and CDR2 SYDVKM. The CDR3 protein is CASTRDRTNYGYTF. CDR3 in DNA: TGTGCCAGCACCCGGGACAGGACTAACTATGGCTACACCTTC.

The chain joins TRBV5-1 to TRBJ2-7; the D call may be TRBD1 or TRBD2 (5 bases each). V lost 0 bases and J 0 bases, leaving 19 bases between the germline ends. The CDR3 extends over 18 amino acids. Germline V gene sequence: CDR1 SGHRS, CDR2 YFSETQ. CDR3 nucleotides: TGCGCCAGCAGCTTGGGGGGGTCCACAGATCTTTTCTCCTACGAGCAGTACTTC. This encodes CASSLGGSTDLFSYEQYF.

The chain combines TRBV23-1 with TRBJ1-3; no firm D call. TRBV23-1 is an ORF, and what it does is uncertain. Trimming removed 2 bases from V and 4 bases from J, with 21 bases in between. CDR3 length equals 18 residues. The CDR3 sequence is CASSQGSTDSRTGNTIYF. Written as DNA, the CDR3 is TGCGCCAGCAGTCAAGGTAGCACAGACTCCCGGACCGGAAACACCATATATTTT.

The CDR3: CASSPFNRGDTGELFF. The DNA of the CDR3 is TGTGCCAGCAGTCCCTTTAACAGGGGCGACACCGGGGAGCTGTTTTTT. V and J are TRBV12-3 or TRBV12-4 and TRBJ2-2; 7 bases align to TRBD1. This CDR3 is 16 amino acids long. Germline trimming cut 5 bases from V and 3 bases from J; bases unmatched to any gene: 9.

The rearrangement joins TRBV30 to TRBJ1-1; TRBD1 matches 10 bases. Per germline, CDR1 GTSNPN and CDR2 SVGIG (reference sequence). J lost 4 bases, V lost 2 bases, and 4 bases had no gene match. This CDR3 is built from 14 residues. CDR3 region: CAWSRDRGGTEAFF. The CDR3 DNA follows: TGTGCCTGGAGTAGGGACAGGGGAGGCACTGAAGCTTTCTTT.

This clonotype has just one count. In DNA form, the CDR3 reads TGCAGCGTAACCCTCTTTGAGGGCAATGAGCAGTTCTTC. It is translated as CSVTLFEGNEQFF. The chain employs TRBV29-1 and TRBJ2-1, with D maybe TRBD2 (5 bases). Trimming took 6 bases from V and 6 from J, leaving 15 bases between them. Germline V gene sequence: CDR1 SQVTM, CDR2 ANQGSEA. This CDR3 contains 13 residues.

The rearrangement joins TRBV3-1 to TRBJ2-5; D possibly matches TRBD1 or TRBD2 (5 bases each). The germline gives CDR1 LGHDT, CDR2 YNNKEL (reference sequence). Deletions cut 0 bases from V and 9 bases from J, with 20 bases between. CDR3 size: 16 residues. CDR3 in amino acids: CASSQDPGTQGSAQYF. Here the CDR3 DNA reads TGTGCCAGCAGCCAAGATCCCGGGACCCAAGGTTCGGCCCAGTACTTC.

The rearrangement uses TRBV9 and TRBJ2-1; D is unclear. The CDR3 loop spans 15 amino acids. Trimming removed 4 bases at V and 8 bases at J, with 19 bases between. Germline V lookup: CDR1 SGDLS, CDR2 YYNGEE. The CDR3 is CASSTTPQPEYEQFF. Here the CDR3 DNA reads TGTGCCAGCAGCACAACACCACAACCTGAGTATGAGCAGTTCTTC.

The chain has TRBV20-1 and TRBJ1-5, with D perhaps matching TRBD1 (6 bases). The length of the CDR3 is 13 residues. Germline lookup yields CDR1 DFQATT and CDR2 SNEGSKA (reference sequence). Trimming left V 5 bases short and J 4 bases short, with 12 bases between. For the CDR3, the DNA is TGCAGTGCTCGCCCAGGGGCAAATCAGCCCCAGCATTTT. It encodes CSARPGANQPQHF.

The V call is TRBV3-1, the J call TRBJ2-7; perhaps TRBD1 as D (6 bases). The germline CDR1 and CDR2 sequences are LGHDT and YNNKEL (reference sequence). Trimming left V 1 base short and J 2 bases short, with 9 bases between. The CDR3 extends over 14 amino acids. The CDR3 spells CASSQAGVTYEQYF. The DNA of the CDR3 is TGTGCCAGCAGCCAAGCAGGGGTTACCTACGAGCAGTACTTC.

The V gene is TRBV5-1, the J gene TRBJ1-2; 8 bases agree with TRBD1. Per the germline V gene, CDR1 is SGHRS and CDR2 is YFSETQ. V dropped 4 bases and J dropped 4; count of bases not matched to a gene: 12. The CDR3 covers 16 residues. CDR3 nucleotides: TGCGCCAGCAGCCCTGGGGGGGACAGGACCTCCTATGGCTACACCTTC. Translation gives CASSPGGDRTSYGYTF. The whole variable domain, filled in from reference TRBV5-1 and TRBJ1-2, reads KAGVTQTPRYLIKTRGQQVTLSCSPISGHRSVSWYQQTPGQGLQFLFEYFSETQRNKGNFPGRFSGRQFSNSRSEMNVSTLELGDSALYLCASSPGGDRTSYGYTFGSGTRLTVV.

The gene calls are TRBV5-1 and TRBJ2-5; 7 bases line up with TRBD2. The CDR3 length is 15 residues. In germline, CDR1 is SGHRS, CDR2 YFSETQ. Trimming cost V 6 bases and J 5 bases; bases outside gene matches: 13. CDR3 nucleotide sequence: TGCGCCAGCACCCTGGATGGCGGGAGATGGGAGACCCAGTACTTC. Translating it yields CASTLDGGRWETQYF.